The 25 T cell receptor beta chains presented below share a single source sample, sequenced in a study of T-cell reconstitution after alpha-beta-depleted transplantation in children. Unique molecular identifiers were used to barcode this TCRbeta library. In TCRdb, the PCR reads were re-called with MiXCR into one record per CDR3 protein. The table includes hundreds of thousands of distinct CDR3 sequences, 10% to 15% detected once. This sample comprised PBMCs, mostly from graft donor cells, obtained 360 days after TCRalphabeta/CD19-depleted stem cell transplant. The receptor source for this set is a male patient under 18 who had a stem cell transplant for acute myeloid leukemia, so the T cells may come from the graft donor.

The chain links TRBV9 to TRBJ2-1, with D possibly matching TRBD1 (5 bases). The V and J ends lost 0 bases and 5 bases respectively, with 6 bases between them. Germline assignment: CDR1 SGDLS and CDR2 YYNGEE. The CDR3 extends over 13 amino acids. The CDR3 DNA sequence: TGTGCCAGCAGCGTAGGACAGCACAATGAGCAGTTCTTC. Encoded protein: CASSVGQHNEQFF. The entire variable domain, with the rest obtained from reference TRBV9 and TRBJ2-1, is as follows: DSGVTQTPKHLITATGQRVTLRCSPRSGDLSVYWYQQSLDQGLQFLIQYYNGEERAKGNILERFSAQQFPDLHSELNLSSLELGDSALYFCASSVGQHNEQFFGPGTRLTVL.

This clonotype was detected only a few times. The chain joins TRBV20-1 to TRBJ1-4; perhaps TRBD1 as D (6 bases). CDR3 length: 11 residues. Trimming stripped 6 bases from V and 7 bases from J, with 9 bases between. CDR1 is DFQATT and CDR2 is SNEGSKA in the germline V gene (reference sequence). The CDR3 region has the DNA TGCAGTGCGAGGGACACTGAAAAACTGTTTTTT. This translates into CSARDTEKLFF.

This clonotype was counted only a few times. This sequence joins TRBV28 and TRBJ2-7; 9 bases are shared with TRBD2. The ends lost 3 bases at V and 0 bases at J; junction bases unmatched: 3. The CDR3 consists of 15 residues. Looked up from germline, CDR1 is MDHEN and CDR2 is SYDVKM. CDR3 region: CASSFHSGSSYEQYF. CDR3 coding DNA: TGTGCCAGCAGTTTCCATAGCGGGAGCTCCTACGAGCAGTACTTC.

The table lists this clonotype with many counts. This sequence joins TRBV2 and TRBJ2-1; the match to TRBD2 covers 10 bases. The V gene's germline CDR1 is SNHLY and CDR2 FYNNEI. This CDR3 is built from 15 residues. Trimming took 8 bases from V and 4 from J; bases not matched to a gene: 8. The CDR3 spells CASRAGLATYNEQFF. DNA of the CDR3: TGTGCCAGCCGCGCGGGACTAGCGACATACAATGAGCAGTTCTTC.

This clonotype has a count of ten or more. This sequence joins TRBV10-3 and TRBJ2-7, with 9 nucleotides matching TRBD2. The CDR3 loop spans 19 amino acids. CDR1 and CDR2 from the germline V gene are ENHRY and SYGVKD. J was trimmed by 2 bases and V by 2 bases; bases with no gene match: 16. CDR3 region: CAISEPGGSGSLSAYEQYF. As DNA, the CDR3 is TGTGCCATCAGTGAGCCGGGGGGTAGCGGGAGCCTTTCGGCCTACGAGCAGTACTTC.

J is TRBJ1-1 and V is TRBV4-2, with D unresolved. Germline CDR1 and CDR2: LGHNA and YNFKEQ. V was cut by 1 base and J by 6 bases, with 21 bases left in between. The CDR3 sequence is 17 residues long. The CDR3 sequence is CASSQVGIGLKDSEAFF. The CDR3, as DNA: TGTGCCAGCAGCCAAGTCGGGATAGGCCTCAAGGACTCTGAAGCTTTCTTT.

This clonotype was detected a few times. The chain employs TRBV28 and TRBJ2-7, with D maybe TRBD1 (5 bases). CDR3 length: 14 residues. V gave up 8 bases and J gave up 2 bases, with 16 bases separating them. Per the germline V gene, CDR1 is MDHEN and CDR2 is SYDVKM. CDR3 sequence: CASLPQTVAYEQYF. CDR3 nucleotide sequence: TGTGCCAGCCTCCCTCAGACAGTCGCCTACGAGCAGTACTTC.

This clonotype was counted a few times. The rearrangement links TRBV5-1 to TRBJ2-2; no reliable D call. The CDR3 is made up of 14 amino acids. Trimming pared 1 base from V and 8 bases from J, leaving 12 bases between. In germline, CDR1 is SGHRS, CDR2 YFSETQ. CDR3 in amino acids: CASSLTFPQGELFF. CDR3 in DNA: TGCGCCAGCAGCTTGACCTTTCCCCAGGGGGAGCTGTTTTTT. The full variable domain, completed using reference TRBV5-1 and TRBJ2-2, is KAGVTQTPRYLIKTRGQQVTLSCSPISGHRSVSWYQQTPGQGLQFLFEYFSETQRNKGNFPGRFSGRQFSNSRSEMNVSTLELGDSALYLCASSLTFPQGELFFGEGSRLTVL.

The CDR3 DNA reads as TGCGCCAGCAGCTTATATGCGCGGGGCGGCGAGCAGTACTTC. This translates into CASSLYARGGEQYF. The rearrangement links TRBV5-1 to TRBJ2-7, with D possibly matching TRBD2 (6 bases). Germline values: CDR1 SGHRS, CDR2 YFSETQ. The CDR3 is 14 amino acids. V lost 2 bases to trimming and J lost 6 bases, with 15 bases between them.

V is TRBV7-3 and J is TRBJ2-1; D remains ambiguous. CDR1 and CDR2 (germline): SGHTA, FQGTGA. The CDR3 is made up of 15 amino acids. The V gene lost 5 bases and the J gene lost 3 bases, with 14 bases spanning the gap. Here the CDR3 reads CASSLRTRDYNEQFF. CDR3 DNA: TGTGCCAGCAGCCTCCGAACGCGAGACTACAATGAGCAGTTCTTC.

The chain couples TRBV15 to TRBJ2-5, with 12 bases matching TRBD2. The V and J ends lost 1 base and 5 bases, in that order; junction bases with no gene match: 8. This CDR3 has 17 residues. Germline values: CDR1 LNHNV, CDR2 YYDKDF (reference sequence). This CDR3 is CATSRGGLAGSEETQYF. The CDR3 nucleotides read TGTGCCACCAGCAGAGGGGGACTAGCGGGTAGCGAGGAGACCCAGTACTTC.

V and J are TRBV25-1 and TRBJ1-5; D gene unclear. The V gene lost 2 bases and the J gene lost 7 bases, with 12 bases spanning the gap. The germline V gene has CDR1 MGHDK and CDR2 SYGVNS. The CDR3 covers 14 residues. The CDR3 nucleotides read TGTGCCAGCAGTGAAGGGAAGGGAGACCAGCCCCAGCATTTT. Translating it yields CASSEGKGDQPQHF.

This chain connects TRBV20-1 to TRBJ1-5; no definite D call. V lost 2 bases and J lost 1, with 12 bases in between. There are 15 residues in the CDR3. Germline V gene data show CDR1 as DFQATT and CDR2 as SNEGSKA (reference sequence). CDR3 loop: CSARPSGVSNQPQHF. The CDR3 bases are TGCAGTGCTAGACCCTCGGGAGTAAGCAATCAGCCCCAGCATTTT.

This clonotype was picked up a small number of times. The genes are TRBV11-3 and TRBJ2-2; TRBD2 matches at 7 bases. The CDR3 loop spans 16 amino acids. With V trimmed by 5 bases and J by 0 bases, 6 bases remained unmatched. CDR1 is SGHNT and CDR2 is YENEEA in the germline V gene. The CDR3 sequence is CASSNRAGPNTGELFF. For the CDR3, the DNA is TGTGCCAGCAGCAACCGAGCGGGGCCGAACACCGGGGAGCTGTTTTTT.

CDR3: CASSPGLAGGGAGELFF. The CDR3 coding sequence is TGTGCCAGCAGTCCAGGACTAGCGGGAGGGGGGGCCGGGGAGCTGTTTTTT. This rearrangement joins TRBV7-2 to TRBJ2-2; 15 bases are a match to TRBD2. The germline CDR1 and CDR2 sequences are SGHTA and FQGNSA. The CDR3 spans 17 residues. The V segment lost 6 bases and the J segment 6 bases; nucleotides outside the gene matches: 8.

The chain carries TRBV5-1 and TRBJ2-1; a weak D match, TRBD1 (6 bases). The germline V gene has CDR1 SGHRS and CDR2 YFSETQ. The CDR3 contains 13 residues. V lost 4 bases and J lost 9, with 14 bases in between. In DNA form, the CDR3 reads TGCGCCAGCAGCAAGACAGGATCAGGTGAGCAGTTCTTC. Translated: CASSKTGSGEQFF. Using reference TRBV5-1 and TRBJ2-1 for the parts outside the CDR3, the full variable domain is KAGVTQTPRYLIKTRGQQVTLSCSPISGHRSVSWYQQTPGQGLQFLFEYFSETQRNKGNFPGRFSGRQFSNSRSEMNVSTLELGDSALYLCASSKTGSGEQFFGPGTRLTVL.

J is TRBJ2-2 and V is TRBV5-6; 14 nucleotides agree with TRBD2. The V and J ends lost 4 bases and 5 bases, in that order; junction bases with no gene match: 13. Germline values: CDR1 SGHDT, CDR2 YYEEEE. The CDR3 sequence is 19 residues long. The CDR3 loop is CASSPTFGTSGRGTGELFF. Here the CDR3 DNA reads TGTGCCAGCAGCCCGACCTTCGGGACTAGCGGGAGAGGAACCGGGGAGCTGTTTTTT. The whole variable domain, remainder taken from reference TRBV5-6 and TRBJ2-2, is DAGVTQSPTHLIKTRGQQVTLRCSPKSGHDTVSWYQQALGQGPQFIFQYYEEEERQRGNFPDRFSGHQFPNYSSELNVNALLLGDSALYLCASSPTFGTSGRGTGELFFGEGSRLTVL.

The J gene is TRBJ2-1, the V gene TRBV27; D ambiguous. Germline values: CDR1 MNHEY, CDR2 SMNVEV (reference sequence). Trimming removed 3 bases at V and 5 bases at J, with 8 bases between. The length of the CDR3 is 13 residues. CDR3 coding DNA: TGTGCCAGCAGTTTCGGCCGTAACAATGAGCAGTTCTTC. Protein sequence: CASSFGRNNEQFF.

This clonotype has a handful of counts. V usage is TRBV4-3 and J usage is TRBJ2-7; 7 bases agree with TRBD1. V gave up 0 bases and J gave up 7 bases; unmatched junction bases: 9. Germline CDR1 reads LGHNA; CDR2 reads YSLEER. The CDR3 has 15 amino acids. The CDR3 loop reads CASSQDQGVIGEQYF. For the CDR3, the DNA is TGCGCCAGCAGCCAAGATCAGGGGGTCATTGGGGAGCAGTACTTC.

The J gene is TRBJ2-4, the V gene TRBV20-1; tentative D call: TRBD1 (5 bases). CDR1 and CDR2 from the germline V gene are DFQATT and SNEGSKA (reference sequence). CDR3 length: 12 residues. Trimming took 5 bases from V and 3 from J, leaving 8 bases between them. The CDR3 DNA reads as TGCAGTGCTGGGGCAGACAAAAACATTCAGTACTTC. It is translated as CSAGADKNIQYF.

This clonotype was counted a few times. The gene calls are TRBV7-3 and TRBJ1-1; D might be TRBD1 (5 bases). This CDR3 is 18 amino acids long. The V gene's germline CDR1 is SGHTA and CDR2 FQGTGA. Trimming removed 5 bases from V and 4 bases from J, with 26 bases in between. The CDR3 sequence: CASSQGRIEGTGVTEAFF. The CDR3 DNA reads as TGTGCCAGCAGCCAAGGGCGGATAGAGGGGACGGGGGTCACTGAAGCTTTCTTT. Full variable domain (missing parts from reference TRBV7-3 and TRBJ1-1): GAGVSQTPSNKVTEKGKYVELRCDPISGHTALYWYRQSLGQGPEFLIYFQGTGAADDSGLPNDRFFAVRPEGSVSTLKIQRTERGDSAVYLCASSQGRIEGTGVTEAFFGQGTRLTVV.

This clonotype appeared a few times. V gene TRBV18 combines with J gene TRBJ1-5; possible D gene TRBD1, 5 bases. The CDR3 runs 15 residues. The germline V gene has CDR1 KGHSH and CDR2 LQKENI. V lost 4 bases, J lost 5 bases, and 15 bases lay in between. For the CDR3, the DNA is TGTGCCAGCTCACAAATGAGGGGAGGCTATCAGCCCCAGCATTTT. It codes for CASSQMRGGYQPQHF.

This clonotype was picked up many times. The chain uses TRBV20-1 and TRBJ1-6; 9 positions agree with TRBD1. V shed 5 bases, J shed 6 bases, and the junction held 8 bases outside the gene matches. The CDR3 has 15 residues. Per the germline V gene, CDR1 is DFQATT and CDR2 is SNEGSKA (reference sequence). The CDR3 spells CSAPDRGRLNSPLHF. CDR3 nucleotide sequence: TGCAGTGCTCCGGACAGGGGAAGACTTAATTCACCCCTCCACTTT.

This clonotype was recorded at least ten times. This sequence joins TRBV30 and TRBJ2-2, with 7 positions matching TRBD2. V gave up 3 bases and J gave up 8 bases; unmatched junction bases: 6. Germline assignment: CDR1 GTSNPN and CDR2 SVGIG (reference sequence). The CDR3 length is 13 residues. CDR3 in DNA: TGTGCCTGGAGCGGACTAGGTCCAGGGGAGCTGTTTTTT. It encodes CAWSGLGPGELFF.

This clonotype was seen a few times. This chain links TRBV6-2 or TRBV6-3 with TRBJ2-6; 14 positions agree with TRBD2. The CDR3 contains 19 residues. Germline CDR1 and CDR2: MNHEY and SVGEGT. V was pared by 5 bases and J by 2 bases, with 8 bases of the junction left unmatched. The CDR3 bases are TGTGCCAGCAGTCCCGGGACTAGCGGGAGAAGCGCTGGGGCCAACGTCCTGACTTTC. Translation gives CASSPGTSGRSAGANVLTF.